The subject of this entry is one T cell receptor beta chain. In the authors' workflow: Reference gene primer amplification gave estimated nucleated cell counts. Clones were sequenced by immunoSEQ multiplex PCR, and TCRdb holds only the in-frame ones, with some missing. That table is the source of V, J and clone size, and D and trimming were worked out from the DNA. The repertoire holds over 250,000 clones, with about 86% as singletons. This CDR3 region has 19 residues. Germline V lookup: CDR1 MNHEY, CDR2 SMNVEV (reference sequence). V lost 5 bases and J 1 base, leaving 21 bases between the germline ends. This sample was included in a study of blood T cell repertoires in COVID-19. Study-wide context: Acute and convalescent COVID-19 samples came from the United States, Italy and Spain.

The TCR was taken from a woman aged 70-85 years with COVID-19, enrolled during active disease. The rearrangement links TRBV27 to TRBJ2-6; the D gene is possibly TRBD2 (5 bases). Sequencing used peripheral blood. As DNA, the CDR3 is TGTGCCAGCAGTCCGGACTCGTCCCCAACGAGTTCTGGGGCCAACGTCCTGACTTTC. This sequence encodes CASSPDSSPTSSGANVLTF.